This T cell receptor (beta chain) was retrieved from a study of blood T cell repertoires in COVID-19. Clones were read by immunoSEQ multiplex PCR, and TCRdb kept only the in-frame ones, dropping some. Of around 95,000 clones listed, roughly 92% are singletons. The length of the CDR3 is 19 residues. Germline lookup yields CDR1 SGHRS and CDR2 YFSETQ. V lost 0 bases to trimming and J lost 3 bases; unmatched junction nucleotides: 12. This sequence was found in a man in his fifties or sixties with active COVID-19. The chain carries TRBV5-1 and TRBJ2-6, with TRBD2 matching 7 bases. The sample comprised peripheral blood. CDR3 bases: TGCGCCAGCAGCTTGGAGGGCAGGGCGGGAGTAGATGGGGCCAACGTCCTGACTTTC. It encodes CASSLEGRAGVDGANVLTF.